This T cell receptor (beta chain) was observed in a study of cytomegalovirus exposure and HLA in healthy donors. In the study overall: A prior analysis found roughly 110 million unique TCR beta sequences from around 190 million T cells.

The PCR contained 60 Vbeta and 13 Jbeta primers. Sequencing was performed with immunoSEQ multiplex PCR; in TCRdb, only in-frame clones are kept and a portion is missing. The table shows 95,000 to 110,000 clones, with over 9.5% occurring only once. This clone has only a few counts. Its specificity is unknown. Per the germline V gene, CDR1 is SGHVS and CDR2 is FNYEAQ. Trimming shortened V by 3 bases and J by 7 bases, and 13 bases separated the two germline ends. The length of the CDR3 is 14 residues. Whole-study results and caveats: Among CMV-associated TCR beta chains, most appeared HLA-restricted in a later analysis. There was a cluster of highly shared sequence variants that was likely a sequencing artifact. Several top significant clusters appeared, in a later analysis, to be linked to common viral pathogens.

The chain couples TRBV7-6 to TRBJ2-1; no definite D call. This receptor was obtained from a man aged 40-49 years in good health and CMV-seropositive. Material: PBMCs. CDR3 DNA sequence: TGTGCCAGCAGCTTTGCGGCCGATGGGAATGAGCAGTTCTTC. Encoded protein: CASSFAADGNEQFF.